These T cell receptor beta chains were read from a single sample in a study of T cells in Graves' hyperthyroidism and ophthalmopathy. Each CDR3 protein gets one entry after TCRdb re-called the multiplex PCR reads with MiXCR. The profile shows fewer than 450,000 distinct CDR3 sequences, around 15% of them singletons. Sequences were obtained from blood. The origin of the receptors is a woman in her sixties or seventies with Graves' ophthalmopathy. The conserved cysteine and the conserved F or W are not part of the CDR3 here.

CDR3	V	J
ASSLMASGEGITDTQY	TRBV7-3	TRBJ2-3
ASSYGLAGVTDTQY	TRBV5-1	TRBJ2-3
ASSSKVVRQETQY	TRBV28	TRBJ2-5
ASSLSGQNNEKLF	TRBV28	TRBJ1-4
SAPPVEETQY	TRBV20-1	TRBJ2-5
ASSLTTTGLYEQY	TRBV7-8	TRBJ2-7
ASSLATGVGSEAF	TRBV7-2	TRBJ1-1
ASRRGLAYEQY	TRBV27	TRBJ2-7
ASSLLGGGQGNSGANVLT	TRBV28	TRBJ2-6
ASSLDSYRRGKLF	TRBV5-1	TRBJ1-4
ASSWETFSGNTIY	TRBV12-3/TRBV12-4	TRBJ1-3
AISEPRLGGTDTQY	TRBV10-3	TRBJ2-3
ASSLASLAGALTDTQY	TRBV12-3/TRBV12-4	TRBJ2-3
ASSFGGGIYNEQF	TRBV5-8	TRBJ2-1
ASSSSRHRLGANVLT	TRBV5-4	TRBJ2-6
AIGPGQVYYEQY	TRBV10-3	TRBJ2-7
ASSPRADQETQY	TRBV5-1	TRBJ2-5
SASSPPGANTEAF	TRBV20-1	TRBJ1-1
ASSAQGASETQY	TRBV9	TRBJ2-5
ASRFLDSTDTQY	TRBV2	TRBJ2-3
ASSLVLSGSSDTEAF	TRBV28	TRBJ1-1
ATGNRVGTTDTQY	TRBV24-1	TRBJ2-3
SARDNPNQPQH	TRBV20-1	TRBJ1-5